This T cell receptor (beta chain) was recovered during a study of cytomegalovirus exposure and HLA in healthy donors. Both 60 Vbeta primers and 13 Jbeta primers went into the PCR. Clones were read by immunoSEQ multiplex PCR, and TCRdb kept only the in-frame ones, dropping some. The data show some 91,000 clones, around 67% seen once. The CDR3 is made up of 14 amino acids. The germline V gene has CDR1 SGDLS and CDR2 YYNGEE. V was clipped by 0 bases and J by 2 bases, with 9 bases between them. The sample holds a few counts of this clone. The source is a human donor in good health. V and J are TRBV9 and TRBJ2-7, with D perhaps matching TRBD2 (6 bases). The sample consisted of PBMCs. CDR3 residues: CASSVGGAAYEQYF. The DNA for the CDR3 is TGTGCCAGCAGCGTAGGCGGGGCCGCCTACGAGCAGTACTTC.